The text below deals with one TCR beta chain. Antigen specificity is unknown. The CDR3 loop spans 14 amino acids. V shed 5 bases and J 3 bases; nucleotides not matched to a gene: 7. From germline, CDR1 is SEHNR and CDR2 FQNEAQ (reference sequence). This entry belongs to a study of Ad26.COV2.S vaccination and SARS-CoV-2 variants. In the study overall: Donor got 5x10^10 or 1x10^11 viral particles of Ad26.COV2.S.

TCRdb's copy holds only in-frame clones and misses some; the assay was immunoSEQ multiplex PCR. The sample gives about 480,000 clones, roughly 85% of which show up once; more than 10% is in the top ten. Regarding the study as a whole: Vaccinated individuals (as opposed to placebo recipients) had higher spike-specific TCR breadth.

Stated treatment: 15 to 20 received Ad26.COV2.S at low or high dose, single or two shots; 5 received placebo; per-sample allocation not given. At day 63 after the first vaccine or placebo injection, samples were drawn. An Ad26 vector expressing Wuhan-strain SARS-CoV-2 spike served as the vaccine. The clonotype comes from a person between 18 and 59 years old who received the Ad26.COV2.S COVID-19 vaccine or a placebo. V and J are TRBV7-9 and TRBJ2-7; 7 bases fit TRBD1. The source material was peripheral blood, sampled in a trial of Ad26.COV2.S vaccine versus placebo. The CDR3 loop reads CASSPTGQIYEQYF. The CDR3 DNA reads TGTGCCAGCAGCCCCACGGGACAGATCTACGAGCAGTACTTC.